This is a list of T cell receptor beta chains from one sample in a study of metastatic and nonmetastatic thyroid tumors. TCRdb reanalyzed the PCR reads via MiXCR. The repertoire holds about 12,000 clones, with around a third as singletons. Source material: tumor tissue. The receptors originated from a female donor with papillary thyroid cancer or a benign thyroid nodule (not recorded which). Some clones in this sample may be carry-over from other donors' samples. CDR3s include the opening cysteine and the closing phenylalanine or tryptophan. A D gene is named only where the DNA matches it firmly. Only part of the rows carry a size: once, few, many, or a class if the clone is expanded.

cdr3_length | j_call | clone_size | v_call | d_call | cdr3_aa | cdr3_nt
15 | TRBJ2-5 | medium-sized | TRBV6-1 | TRBD2 | CASSGTSGGQETQYF | TGTGCCAGCAGTGGGACTAGCGGGGGGCAAGAGACCCAGTACTTC
15 | TRBJ2-5 | NA | TRBV20-1 | TRBD2 | CSARDLAGGPETQYF | TGCAGTGCTAGAGATCTAGCGGGAGGGCCAGAGACCCAGTACTTC
14 | TRBJ2-7 | NA | TRBV13 | NA | CASSQDNLRYEQYF | TGTGCCAGCTCTCAGGATAACTTGCGATACGAGCAGTACTTC
13 | TRBJ1-2 | NA | TRBV20-1 | NA | CSARCVGLYGYTF | TGCAGTGCTAGATGTGTGGGGCTCTATGGCTACACCTTC
14 | TRBJ2-7 | NA | TRBV11-2 | TRBD2 | CASSQLAGVGEQYF | TGTGCCAGCAGCCAACTAGCGGGAGTTGGCGAGCAGTACTTC
15 | TRBJ2-7 | medium-sized | TRBV7-2 | TRBD2 | CASSSSGGGGYEQYF | TGTGCCAGCAGTTCCTCTGGGGGGGGAGGGTACGAGCAGTACTTC
15 | TRBJ1-6 | NA | TRBV6-1 | NA | CASTPWEGDNSPLHF | TGTGCCAGCACACCCTGGGAGGGCGATAATTCACCCCTCCACTTT
15 | TRBJ2-3 | medium-sized | TRBV6-4 | NA | CASSDSSGATDTQYF | TGTGCCAGCAGTGACTCCTCGGGGGCCACAGATACGCAGTATTTT
13 | TRBJ1-5 | few | TRBV2 | NA | CASKRDSNQPQHF | TGTGCCAGCAAGCGGGACTCCAATCAGCCCCAGCATTTT
14 | TRBJ1-5 | many | TRBV28 | TRBD1 | CASTLARGPQPQHF | TGTGCCAGCACCTTAGCGAGGGGGCCTCAGCCCCAGCATTTT
14 | TRBJ1-5 | medium-sized | TRBV6-1 | NA | CASSGDTNNQPQHF | TGTGCCAGCAGCGGGGACACTAACAATCAGCCCCAGCATTTT
15 | TRBJ2-1 | few | TRBV27 | NA | CASSLWSYPTNEQFF | TGTGCCAGCAGTCTCTGGTCTTACCCGACCAATGAGCAGTTCTTC
16 | TRBJ2-2 | NA | TRBV6-1 | NA | CASIRGGGGNTWELFF | TGTGCCAGCATCCGCGGGGGCGGAGGAAACACCTGGGAGCTGTTTTTT
13 | TRBJ2-7 | few | TRBV27 | NA | CASSFSWSDEQYF | TGTGCCAGCTCCTTCAGCTGGAGCGACGAGCAGTACTTC
13 | TRBJ1-2 | many | TRBV29-1 | TRBD1 | CSVPDRGHYGYTF | TGCAGCGTTCCGGACAGGGGGCACTATGGCTACACCTTC
14 | TRBJ2-1 | NA | TRBV6-1 | TRBD2 | CAIRPGLAGHEQFF | TGTGCCATCAGGCCGGGACTAGCGGGCCATGAGCAGTTCTTC
10 | TRBJ1-1 | NA | TRBV20-1 | NA | CRAANTEALF | TGCAGGGCAGCCAACACTGAAGCTCTCTTT
12 | TRBJ2-1 | few | TRBV6-1 | NA | CASSADFYEQFF | TGTGCCAGCAGTGCGGACTTTTATGAGCAGTTCTTC
15 | TRBJ2-7 | NA | TRBV15 | TRBD2 | CATTRTSGGSYEQYF | TGTGCCACCACTAGGACTAGCGGGGGCTCCTACGAGCAGTACTTC
17 | TRBJ2-7 | few | TRBV15 | NA | CATSREAHQGVNYEQYF | TGTGCCACCAGCAGAGAGGCTCATCAGGGAGTTAACTACGAGCAGTACTTC
13 | TRBJ2-1 | NA | TRBV5-6 | TRBD2 | CASSSLAGNEQFF | TGTGCCAGCAGCTCACTAGCGGGAAATGAGCAGTTCTTC
17 | TRBJ2-7 | NA | TRBV15 | NA | CATSRDRSVFASYEQYF | TGTGCCACCAGCAGAGATAGGTCAGTGTTTGCTTCCTACGAGCAGTACTTC
16 | TRBJ1-1 | NA | TRBV3-1 | NA | CASSQGQLRGDTEAFF | TGTGCCAGCAGCCAAGGTCAGCTAAGGGGTGACACTGAAGCTTTCTTT
14 | TRBJ1-3 | few | TRBV6-5 | NA | CASSSPASGNTIYF | TGTGCCAGCAGTTCCCCAGCCTCTGGAAACACCATATATTTT
16 | TRBJ2-1 | many | TRBV20-1 | NA | CSAPSPSIQVGNEQFF | TGCAGCGCACCTTCCCCCTCTATACAGGTTGGGAATGAGCAGTTCTTC
14 | TRBJ2-5 | NA | TRBV6-1 | TRBD1 | CASSEGQGGETQYF | TGTGCCAGCAGTGAAGGACAGGGTGGGGAGACCCAGTACTTC
18 | TRBJ1-6 | medium-sized | TRBV20-1 | NA | CSASVLEHWLHYNSPLHF | TGCAGTGCTAGTGTGTTAGAGCACTGGCTACATTATAATTCACCCCTCCACTTT
14 | TRBJ1-5 | many | TRBV10-3 | NA | CAISELGDNQPQHF | TGTGCCATCAGTGAGTTGGGGGACAATCAGCCCCAGCATTTT
12 | TRBJ2-5 | NA | TRBV12-3/TRBV12-4 | NA | CASSFRLETQYF | TGTGCCAGCAGTTTTCGGCTGGAGACCCAGTACTTC
12 | TRBJ2-7 | few | TRBV5-1 | NA | CASKGRPYEQYF | TGCGCCAGCAAGGGCCGCCCCTACGAGCAGTACTTC
14 | TRBJ2-1 | once | TRBV20-1 | TRBD2 | CSATGLADYNEQFF | TGCAGTGCTACTGGACTAGCGGACTACAATGAGCAGTTCTTC
15 | TRBJ2-1 | many | TRBV9 | TRBD2 | CASSLAGGPYNEQFF | TGTGCCAGCAGCCTAGCGGGAGGGCCCTACAATGAGCAGTTCTTC
13 | TRBJ2-5 | many | TRBV2 | TRBD1 | CASSADRVGTQYF | TGTGCCAGCAGTGCCGACAGGGTTGGGACCCAGTACTTC